These 9 T cell receptor beta chains originate from one sample sequenced in a study of blood T cell repertoires in COVID-19. Clones were sequenced by immunoSEQ multiplex PCR, and TCRdb holds only the in-frame ones, with some missing. The sample has a few hundred thousand clones; around nine tenths are singletons. The sequenced sample consisted of PBMCs or T cells enriched from blood (not recorded which). These receptors came from a man aged 40-55 years who had recovered from COVID-19.

The genes are TRBV19 and TRBJ1-6, with TRBD1 identical over 7 bases. The length of the CDR3 is 16 residues. CDR1 is LNHDA and CDR2 is SQIVND in the germline V gene (reference sequence). Trimming removed 6 bases from V and 6 bases from J; junction bases left unmatched: 11. The CDR3 sequence: CASSFQTGMVNSPLHF. DNA of the CDR3: TGTGCCAGTAGCTTCCAGACAGGGATGGTTAATTCACCCCTCCACTTT.

This chain connects TRBV12-5 to TRBJ1-2; tentative D call: TRBD1 (5 bases). The CDR3 sequence is 17 residues long. The germline CDR1 and CDR2 sequences are LGHNT and FRNRAP. V was clipped by 0 bases and J by 3 bases, with 17 bases between them. Written as DNA, the CDR3 is TGTGCTAGTGGTTTGGTAGGTAAGAACTGGGGCCACTATGGCTACACCTTC. Translation: CASGLVGKNWGHYGYTF.

The rearrangement joins TRBV28 to TRBJ2-1, with TRBD2 matching 14 bases. V dropped 6 bases and J dropped 6; count of bases not matched to a gene: 1. Germline V lookup: CDR1 MDHEN, CDR2 SYDVKM. The CDR3 loop spans 14 amino acids. The chain's CDR3 is CASRGTSGSNEQFF. DNA of the CDR3: TGTGCCAGCAGAGGGACTAGCGGGAGCAATGAGCAGTTCTTC.

V and J are TRBV7-9 and TRBJ2-3; 9 bases fit TRBD1. This CDR3 region has 18 residues. J lost 6 bases, V lost 6 bases, and 19 bases had no gene match. Per germline, CDR1 SEHNR and CDR2 FQNEAQ (reference sequence). The CDR3 is CASSGVLRDRVIRDTQYF. The DNA for the CDR3 is TGTGCCAGCAGTGGGGTCCTCCGGGACAGGGTGATTCGTGATACGCAGTATTTT. The whole variable domain, filled in from reference TRBV7-9 and TRBJ2-3, reads DTGVSQNPRHKITKRGQNVTFRCDPISEHNRLYWYRQTLGQGPEFLTYFQNEAQLEKSRLLSDRFSAERPKGSFSTLEIQRTEQGDSAMYLCASSGVLRDRVIRDTQYFGPGTRLTVL.

This chain joins TRBV7-9 and TRBJ2-7; the match to TRBD1 covers 8 bases. J was trimmed by 6 bases and V by 6 bases; bases with no gene match: 19. Germline CDR1 SEHNR, CDR2 FQNEAQ (reference sequence). The CDR3 extends over 17 amino acids. This chain's CDR3 is CASSPNPWTGPLSEQYF. DNA of the CDR3: TGTGCCAGCAGTCCCAACCCCTGGACAGGGCCATTGAGCGAGCAGTACTTC.

This sequence joins TRBV5-3 and TRBJ2-1; 7 bases match TRBD1. TRBV5-3 is an ORF, and what it does is uncertain. The junction had 6 bases not matched to a gene; V was cut back by 4 bases and J by 2 bases. The CDR3 covers 15 residues. The CDR3 DNA is TGTGCCAGAAGCAGGGACAGTGTGGCCTACAATGAGCAGTTCTTC. It is translated as CARSRDSVAYNEQFF.

Only a few counts were recorded for this clone. J is TRBJ1-2 and V is TRBV4-3, with D possibly being TRBD1 (5 bases). V gave up 1 base and J gave up 3 bases, with 21 bases separating them. Germline V gene sequence: CDR1 LGHNA, CDR2 YSLEER. The CDR3 is 18 residues long. The DNA of the CDR3 is TGCGCCAGCAGCCAAGCCCGGGGGATGAGCAGGCCCGACTATGGCTACACCTTC. Translated: CASSQARGMSRPDYGYTF.

The chain recombines TRBV28 with TRBJ2-3; D may be TRBD2 (5 bases). Trimming removed 5 bases from V and 4 bases from J, with 16 bases in between. The germline V gene has CDR1 MDHEN and CDR2 SYDVKM. The CDR3 contains 15 residues. The chain's CDR3 is CASSRGRGYADTQYF. CDR3 in DNA: TGTGCCAGCAGTCGAGGTCGGGGATACGCAGATACGCAGTATTTT.

The chain carries TRBV12-3 or TRBV12-4 and TRBJ2-3; TRBD2 might be the D (6 bases). Trimming took off 6 bases at V and 2 bases at J, with 9 bases between the two ends. The CDR3 runs 13 residues. The CDR3, as DNA: TGTGCCAGCAGGGGACTCTTCACAGATACGCAGTATTTT. Residues: CASRGLFTDTQYF.